This T cell receptor beta chain is from a study of monozygotic twins with inflammatory bowel disease. The authors made each sample's cDNA in eight separate reactions. TCRdb reanalyzed the 5' RACE reads and collapses them to one entry per CDR3 protein, without DNA. This repertoire includes approximately 380,000 distinct CDR3 sequences. This CDR3 region has 17 residues. Germline CDR1 and CDR2: MDHEN and SYDVKM. The sequencing sample was made of blood. V and J are TRBV28 and TRBJ2-7; TCRdb's D gene call, TRBD2, goes unchecked for lack of DNA. The clonotype comes from a human donor with ulcerative colitis or Crohn's disease, or a healthy co-twin of an affected twin (not recorded which). CDR3 region: CASSLHPGRSISYEQYF.